This T cell receptor (beta chain) was identified in a study of tumor-infiltrating lymphocytes in localized non-small cell lung cancer. Overall study findings and caveats: Tumor T-cell fraction was not associated with recurrence-free survival. Compared with uninvolved lung, tumors showed higher T cell infiltration by TCRbeta sequencing.

Sequenced by immunoSEQ multiplex PCR; TCRdb stores in-frame clones only, minus some. The sample includes 9,500 to 10,000 clones, 70% to 85% of them seen just once. The CDR3 spans 14 residues. V lost 5 bases and J lost 0, with 10 bases in between. The germline CDR1 and CDR2 sequences are SGHTA and FQGNSA. Regarding this clone: Its antigen is currently unknown.

Sequencing was done on a sample of lung tumor tissue. V usage is TRBV7-2 and J usage is TRBJ1-2, with D possibly matching TRBD1 (6 bases). This receptor was identified in a human donor with non-small cell lung cancer. The DNA for the CDR3 is TGTGCCAGCAGCCGGGACACCACTAACTATGGCTACACCTTC. It specifies CASSRDTTNYGYTF.